This entry concerns a single TCR beta chain. The sample is drawn from a study of CD8 T cells in ankylosing spondylitis. V lost 11 bases and J lost 3; bases outside the gene matches: 11. Germline lookup yields CDR1 SEHNR and CDR2 FQNEAQ (reference sequence). The CDR3 runs to 15 residues. TCRdb re-called the 5' RACE reads with MiXCR, one entry per CDR3 protein. The table records approximately 190,000 distinct CDR3 sequences, over 10% of them present only once. The source is a female donor with ankylosing spondylitis or in good health (not recorded which). The sample consisted of blood, either unsorted or a sorted T cell fraction (not recorded which). J is TRBJ2-2 and V is TRBV7-9; 8 nucleotides line up with TRBD1. This chain's CDR3 is CAGRQGPDHTGELFF. The CDR3 region has the DNA TGTGCCGGGAGACAGGGGCCCGATCACACCGGGGAGCTGTTTTTT. Looking up the rest from reference TRBV7-9 and TRBJ2-2 gives the full variable domain: DTGVSQNPRHKITKRGQNVTFRCDPISEHNRLYWYRQTLGQGPEFLTYFQNEAQLEKSRLLSDRFSAERPKGSFSTLEIQRTEQGDSAMYLCAGRQGPDHTGELFFGEGSRLTVL.